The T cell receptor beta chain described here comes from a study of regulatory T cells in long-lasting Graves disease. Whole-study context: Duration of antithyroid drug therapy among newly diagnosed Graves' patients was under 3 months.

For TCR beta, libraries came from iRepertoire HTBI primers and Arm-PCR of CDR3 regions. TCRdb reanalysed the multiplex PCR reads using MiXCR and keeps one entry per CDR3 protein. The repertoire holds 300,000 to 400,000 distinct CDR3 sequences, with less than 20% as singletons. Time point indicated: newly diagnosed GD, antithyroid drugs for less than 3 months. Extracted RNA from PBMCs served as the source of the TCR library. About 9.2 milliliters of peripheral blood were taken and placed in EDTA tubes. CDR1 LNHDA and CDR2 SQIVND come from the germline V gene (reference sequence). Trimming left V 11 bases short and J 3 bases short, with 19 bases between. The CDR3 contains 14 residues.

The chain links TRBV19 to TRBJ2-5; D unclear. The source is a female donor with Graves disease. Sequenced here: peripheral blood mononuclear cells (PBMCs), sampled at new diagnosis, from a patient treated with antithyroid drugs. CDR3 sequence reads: CASTAGGRKETQYF. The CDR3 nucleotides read TGTGCCTCCACCGCCGGTGGACGCAAAGAGACCCAGTACTTC.